The TCR beta chain under discussion was sequenced for a study of CD8+CD57+ T cells in acquired aplastic anemia. Study information: Each DNA sample taken from sorted CD4+ and CD8+ cells came to approximately 3 ug on average.

The template used for profiling TCR beta VDJ and CDR3 was genomic DNA. TCRdb re-called the reads with MiXCR, one entry per CDR3 protein. The table lists fewer than 200,000 distinct CDR3 sequences, around half of them singletons. All sequencing subjects had displayed CD8+CD57+ cell expansion on flow cytometry. The germline V gene encodes CDR1 SGHVS and CDR2 FQNEAQ. Trimming pared 4 bases from V and 11 bases from J, leaving 14 bases between. The CDR3 contains 12 residues. Input material: sorted CD4+, CD8+, or CD8+CD57+ T cells (not recorded which) from PBMCs. This receptor was taken from a human donor with aplastic anemia. The chain carries TRBV7-8 and TRBJ2-5, with D possibly TRBD1 on 6 matching bases. CDR3 region: CASSSMTGWQYF. CDR3 DNA sequence: TGTGCCAGCAGCTCGATGACAGGTTGGCAGTACTTC.